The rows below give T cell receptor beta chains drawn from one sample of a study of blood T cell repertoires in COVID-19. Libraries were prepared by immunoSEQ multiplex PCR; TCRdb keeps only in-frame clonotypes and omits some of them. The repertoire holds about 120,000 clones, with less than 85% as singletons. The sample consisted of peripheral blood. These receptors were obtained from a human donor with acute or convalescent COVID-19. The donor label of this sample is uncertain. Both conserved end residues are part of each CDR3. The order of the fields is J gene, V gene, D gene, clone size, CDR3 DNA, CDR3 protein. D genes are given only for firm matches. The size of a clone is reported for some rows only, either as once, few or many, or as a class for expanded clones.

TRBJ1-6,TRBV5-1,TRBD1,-,TGCGCCAGCAGTTCGGGACAGTATAATTCACCCCTCCACTTT,CASSSGQYNSPLHF
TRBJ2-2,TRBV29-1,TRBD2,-,TGCAGCGTTGAGGGCCCACTAGCGGGGGGGCGTATCGGGGAGCTGTTTTTT,CSVEGPLAGGRIGELFF
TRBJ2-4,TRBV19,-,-,TGTGCCAGTAGACAGGAGCCAAACATTCAGTACTTC,CASRQEPNIQYF
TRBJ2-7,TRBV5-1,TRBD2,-,TGCGCCAGCAGCTCGGGACTAGCGAGCTCCTACGAGCAGTACTTC,CASSSGLASSYEQYF
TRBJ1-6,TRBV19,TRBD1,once,TGTGCCAGTAGTCAGGACAGGGGTGGTTCACCCCTCCACTTT,CASSQDRGGSPLHF
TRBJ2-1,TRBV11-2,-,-,TGTGCCAGCAGCTTTCAGGGGGGCTCCTACAATGAGCAGTTCTTC,CASSFQGGSYNEQFF
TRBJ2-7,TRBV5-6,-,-,TGTGCCAGCAGCTTGCTTCTAGGGGGCGAGCAGTACTTC,CASSLLLGGEQYF
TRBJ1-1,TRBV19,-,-,TGTGCCAGTAGTATAAAAGGGGGAGGGATCACTGAAGCTTTCTTT,CASSIKGGGITEAFF
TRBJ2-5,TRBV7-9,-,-,TGTGCCAGCAGGGAGGCGGCAGAGACCCAGTACTTC,CASREAAETQYF
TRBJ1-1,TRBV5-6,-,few,TGTGCCAGCAGCAGGGGGGGTCTCACTGAAGCTTTCTTT,CASSRGGLTEAFF
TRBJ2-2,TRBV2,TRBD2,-,TGTGCCAGCAGGGGACTAGCGGGGGGGTCGAACACCGGGGAGCTGTTTTTT,CASRGLAGGSNTGELFF
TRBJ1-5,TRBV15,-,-,TGTGCCACCAGCAGAGATCAACAGCCCCAGCATTTT,CATSRDQQPQHF